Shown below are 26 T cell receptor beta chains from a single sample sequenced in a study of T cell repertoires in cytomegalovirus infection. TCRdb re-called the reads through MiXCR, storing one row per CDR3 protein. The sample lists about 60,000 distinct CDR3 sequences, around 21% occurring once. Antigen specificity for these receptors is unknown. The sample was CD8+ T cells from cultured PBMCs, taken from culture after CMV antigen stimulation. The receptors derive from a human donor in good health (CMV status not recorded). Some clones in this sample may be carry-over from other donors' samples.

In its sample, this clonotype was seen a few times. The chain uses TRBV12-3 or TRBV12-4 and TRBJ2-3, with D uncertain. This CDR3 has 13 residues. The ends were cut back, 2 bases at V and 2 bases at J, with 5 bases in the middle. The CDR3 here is CASSLIPTDTQYF. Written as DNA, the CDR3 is TGTGCCAGCAGTTTAATCCCCACAGATACGCAGTATTTT.

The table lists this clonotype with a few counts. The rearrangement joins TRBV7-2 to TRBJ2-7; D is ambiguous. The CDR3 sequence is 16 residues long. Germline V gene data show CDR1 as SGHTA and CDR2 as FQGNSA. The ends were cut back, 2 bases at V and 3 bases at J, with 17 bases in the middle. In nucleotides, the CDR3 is TGTGCCAGCAGCTTAACGGGCCCGGCTAATTTCTACGAGCAGTACTTC. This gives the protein CASSLTGPANFYEQYF.

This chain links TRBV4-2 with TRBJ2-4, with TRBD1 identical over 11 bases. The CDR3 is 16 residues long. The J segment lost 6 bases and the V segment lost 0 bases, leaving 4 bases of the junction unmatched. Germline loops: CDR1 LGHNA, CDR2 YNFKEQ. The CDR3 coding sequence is TGTGCCAGCAGCCAAGAATGGGGGACAGGGGGAAACATTCAGTACTTC. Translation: CASSQEWGTGGNIQYF.

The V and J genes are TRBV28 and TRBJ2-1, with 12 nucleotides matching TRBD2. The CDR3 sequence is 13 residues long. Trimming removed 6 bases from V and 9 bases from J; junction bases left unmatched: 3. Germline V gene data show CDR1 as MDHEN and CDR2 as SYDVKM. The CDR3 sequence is CASRRLAGAEQFF. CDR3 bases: TGTGCCAGCAGAAGACTAGCGGGGGCTGAGCAGTTCTTC.

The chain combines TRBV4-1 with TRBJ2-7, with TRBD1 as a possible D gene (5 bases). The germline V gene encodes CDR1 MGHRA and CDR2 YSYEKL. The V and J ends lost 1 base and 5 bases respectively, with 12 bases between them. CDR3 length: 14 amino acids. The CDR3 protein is CASSQGGQGDEQYF. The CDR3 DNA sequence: TGCGCCAGCAGCCAAGGCGGCCAGGGTGACGAGCAGTACTTC.

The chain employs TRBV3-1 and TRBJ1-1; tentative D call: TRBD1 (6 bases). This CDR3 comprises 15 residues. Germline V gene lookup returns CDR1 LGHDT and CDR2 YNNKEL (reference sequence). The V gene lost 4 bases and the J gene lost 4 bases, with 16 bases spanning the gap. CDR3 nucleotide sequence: TGTGCCAGCAGCCTCGAACAGGGTCCGTCCACTGAAGCTTTCTTT. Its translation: CASSLEQGPSTEAFF. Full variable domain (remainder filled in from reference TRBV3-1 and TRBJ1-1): DTAVSQTPKYLVTQMGNDKSIKCEQNLGHDTMYWYKQDSKKFLKIMFSYNNKELIINETVPNRFSPKSPDKAHLNLHINSLELGDSAVYFCASSLEQGPSTEAFFGQGTRLTVV.

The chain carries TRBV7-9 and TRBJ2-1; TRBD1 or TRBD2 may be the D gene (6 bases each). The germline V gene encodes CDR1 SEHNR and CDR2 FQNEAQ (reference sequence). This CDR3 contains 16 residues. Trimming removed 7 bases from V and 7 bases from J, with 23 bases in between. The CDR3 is CASITLEGGVRNEQFF. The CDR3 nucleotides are TGTGCCAGCATCACTTTGGAGGGGGGTGTGAGGAATGAGCAGTTCTTC. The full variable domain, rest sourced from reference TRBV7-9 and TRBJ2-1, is DTGVSQNPRHKITKRGQNVTFRCDPISEHNRLYWYRQTLGQGPEFLTYFQNEAQLEKSRLLSDRFSAERPKGSFSTLEIQRTEQGDSAMYLCASITLEGGVRNEQFFGPGTRLTVL.

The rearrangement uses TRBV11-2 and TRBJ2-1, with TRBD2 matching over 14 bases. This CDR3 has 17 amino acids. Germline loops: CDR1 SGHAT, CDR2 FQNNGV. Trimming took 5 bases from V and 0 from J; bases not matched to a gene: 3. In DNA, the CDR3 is TGTGCCAGCAGCGGCGGACTAGCGGGGGGCTCCTACAATGAGCAGTTCTTC. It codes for CASSGGLAGGSYNEQFF.

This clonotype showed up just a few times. CDR3 sequence (DNA): TGCAGCGTCAACGACCGGGACAGTGATTACTATGGCTACACCTTC. It encodes CSVNDRDSDYYGYTF. The chain recombines TRBV29-1 with TRBJ1-2, with 7 nucleotides matching TRBD1. Germline V gives CDR1 SQVTM, CDR2 ANQGSEA. The CDR3 length is 15 residues. V was pared by 6 bases and J by 3 bases, with 13 bases of the junction left unmatched.

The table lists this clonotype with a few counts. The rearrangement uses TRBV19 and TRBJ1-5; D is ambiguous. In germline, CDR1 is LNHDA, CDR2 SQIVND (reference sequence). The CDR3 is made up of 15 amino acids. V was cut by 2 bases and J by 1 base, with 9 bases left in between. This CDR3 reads CASSIPGSSNQPQHF. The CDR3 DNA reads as TGTGCCAGTAGTATACCGGGGAGCAGCAATCAGCCCCAGCATTTT.

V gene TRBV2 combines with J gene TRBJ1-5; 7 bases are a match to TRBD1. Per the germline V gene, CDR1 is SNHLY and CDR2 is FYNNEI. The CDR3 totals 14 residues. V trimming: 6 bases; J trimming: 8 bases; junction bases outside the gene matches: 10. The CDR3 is CASSDRDSWEPQHF. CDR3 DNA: TGTGCCAGCAGCGACCGGGACAGCTGGGAGCCCCAGCATTTT. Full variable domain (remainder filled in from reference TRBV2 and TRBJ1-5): EPEVTQTPSHQVTQMGQEVILRCVPISNHLYFYWYRQILGQKVEFLVSFYNNEISEKSEIFDDQFSVERPDGSNFTLKIRSTKLEDSAMYFCASSDRDSWEPQHFGDGTRLSIL.

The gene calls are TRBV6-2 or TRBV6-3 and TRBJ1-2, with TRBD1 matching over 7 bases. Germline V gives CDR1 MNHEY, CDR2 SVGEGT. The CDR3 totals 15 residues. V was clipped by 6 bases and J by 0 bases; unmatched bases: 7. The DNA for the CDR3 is TGTGCCAGCAGAATACGAGGGACAGCTAACTATGGCTACACCTTC. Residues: CASRIRGTANYGYTF.

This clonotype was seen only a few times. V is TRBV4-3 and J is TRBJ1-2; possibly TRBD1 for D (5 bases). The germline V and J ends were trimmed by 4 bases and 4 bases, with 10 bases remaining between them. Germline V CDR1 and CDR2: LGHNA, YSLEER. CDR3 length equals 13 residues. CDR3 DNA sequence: TGCGCCAGCAGCCCCGGGGGAGCCTATGGCTACACCTTC. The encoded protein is CASSPGGAYGYTF.

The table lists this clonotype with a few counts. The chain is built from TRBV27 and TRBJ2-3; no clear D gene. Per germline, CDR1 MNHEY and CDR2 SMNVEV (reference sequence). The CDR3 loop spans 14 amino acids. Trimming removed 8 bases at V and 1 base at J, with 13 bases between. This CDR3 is CASASTRGTDTQYF. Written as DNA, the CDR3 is TGTGCCAGCGCTTCTACTCGGGGCACAGATACGCAGTATTTT.

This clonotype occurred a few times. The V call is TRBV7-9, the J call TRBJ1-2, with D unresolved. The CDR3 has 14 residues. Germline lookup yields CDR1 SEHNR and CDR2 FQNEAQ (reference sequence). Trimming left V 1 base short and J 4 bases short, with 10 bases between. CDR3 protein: CASSLEGEIYGYTF. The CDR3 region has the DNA TGTGCCAGCAGCTTAGAAGGAGAGATCTATGGCTACACCTTC.

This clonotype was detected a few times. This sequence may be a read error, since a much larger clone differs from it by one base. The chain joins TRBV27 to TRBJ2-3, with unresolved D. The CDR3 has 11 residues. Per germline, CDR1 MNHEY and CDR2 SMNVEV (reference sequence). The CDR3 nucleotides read TGTGCCAGCGGTTTTTCAGATACGCAGTATTTT. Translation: CASGFSDTQYF.

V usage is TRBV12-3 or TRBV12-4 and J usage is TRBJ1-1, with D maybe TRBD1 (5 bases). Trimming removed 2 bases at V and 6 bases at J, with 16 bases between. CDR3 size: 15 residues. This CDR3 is CASSLRGGGRSEAFF. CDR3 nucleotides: TGTGCCAGCAGTTTAAGGGGTGGGGGAAGGTCTGAAGCTTTCTTT.

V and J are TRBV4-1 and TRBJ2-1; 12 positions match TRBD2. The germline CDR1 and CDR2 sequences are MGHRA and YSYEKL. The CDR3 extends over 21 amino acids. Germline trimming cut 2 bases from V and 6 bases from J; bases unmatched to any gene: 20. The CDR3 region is CASSQILTGLAGMMVFNEQFF. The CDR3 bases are TGCGCCAGCAGCCAAATCCTAACTGGACTAGCGGGGATGATGGTCTTCAATGAGCAGTTCTTC.

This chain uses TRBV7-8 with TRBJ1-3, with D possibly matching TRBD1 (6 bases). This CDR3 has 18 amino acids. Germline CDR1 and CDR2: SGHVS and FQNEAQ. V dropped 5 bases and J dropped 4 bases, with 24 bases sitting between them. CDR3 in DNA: TGTGCCAGCAGCCGGCCCGCCCGGACAGCGACCTTGGGAAACACCATATATTTT. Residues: CASSRPARTATLGNTIYF.

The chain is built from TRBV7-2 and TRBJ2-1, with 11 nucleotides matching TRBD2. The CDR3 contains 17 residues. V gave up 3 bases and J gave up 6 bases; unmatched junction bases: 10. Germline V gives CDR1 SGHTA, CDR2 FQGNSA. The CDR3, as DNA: TGTGCCAGCAGCTTTGAGATTAGCGGGGGGGCCGCCAATGAGCAGTTCTTC. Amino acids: CASSFEISGGAANEQFF.

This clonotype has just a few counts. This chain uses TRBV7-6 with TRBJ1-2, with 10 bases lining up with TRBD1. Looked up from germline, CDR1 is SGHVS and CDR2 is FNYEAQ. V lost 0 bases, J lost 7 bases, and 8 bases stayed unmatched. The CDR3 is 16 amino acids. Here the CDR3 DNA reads TGTGCCAGCAGCTTAGCGGGGACAGGGGAGCTCTCTGGCTACACCTTC. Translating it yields CASSLAGTGELSGYTF.

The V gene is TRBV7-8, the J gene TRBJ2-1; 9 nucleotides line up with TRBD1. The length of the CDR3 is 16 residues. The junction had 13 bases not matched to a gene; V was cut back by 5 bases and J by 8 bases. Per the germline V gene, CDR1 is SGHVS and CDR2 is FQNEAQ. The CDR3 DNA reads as TGTGCCAGCAGCCCCCAGGACAGGGGATGGGCGGATGAGCAGTTCTTC. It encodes CASSPQDRGWADEQFF.

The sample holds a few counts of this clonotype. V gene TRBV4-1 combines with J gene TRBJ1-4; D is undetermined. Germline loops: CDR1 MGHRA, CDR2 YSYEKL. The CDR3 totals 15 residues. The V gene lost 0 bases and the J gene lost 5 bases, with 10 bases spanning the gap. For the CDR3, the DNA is TGCGCCAGCAGCCAAGATCCACAGCCAAATGAAAAACTGTTTTTT. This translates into CASSQDPQPNEKLFF.

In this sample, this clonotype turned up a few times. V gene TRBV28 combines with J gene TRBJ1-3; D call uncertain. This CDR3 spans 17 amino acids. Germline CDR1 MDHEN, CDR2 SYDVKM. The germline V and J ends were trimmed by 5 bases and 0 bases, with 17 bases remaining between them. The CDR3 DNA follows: TGTGCCAGCAGTCGCCCGGATAGGTTGTACTCTGGAAACACCATATATTTT. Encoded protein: CASSRPDRLYSGNTIYF.

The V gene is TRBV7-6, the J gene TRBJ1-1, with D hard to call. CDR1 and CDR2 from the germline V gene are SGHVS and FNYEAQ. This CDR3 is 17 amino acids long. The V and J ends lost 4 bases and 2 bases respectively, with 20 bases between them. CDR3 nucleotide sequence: TGTGCCAGCAGCTCCCCTCGAACGGGTGGCCCTAACACTGAAGCTTTCTTT. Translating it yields CASSSPRTGGPNTEAFF. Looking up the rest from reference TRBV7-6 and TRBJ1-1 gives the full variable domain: GAGVSQSPRYKVTKRGQDVALRCDPISGHVSLYWYRQALGQGPEFLTYFNYEAQQDKSGLPNDRFSAERPEGSISTLTIQRTEQRDSAMYRCASSSPRTGGPNTEAFFGQGTRLTVV.

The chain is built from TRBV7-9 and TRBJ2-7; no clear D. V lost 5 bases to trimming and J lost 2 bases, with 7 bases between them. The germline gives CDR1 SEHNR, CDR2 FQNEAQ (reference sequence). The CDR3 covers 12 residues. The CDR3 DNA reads TGTGCCAGCAGCCGCCACCCCTACGAGCAGTACTTC. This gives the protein CASSRHPYEQYF.